Presented here are 26 T cell receptor beta chains from one specimen sequenced in a study of regulatory T cells in long-lasting Graves disease. Documented time point: newly diagnosed GD, antithyroid drugs for less than 3 months. Preparation of the TCR library used RNA extracted from PBMCs. Libraries of TCR beta came from iRepertoire HTBI primers plus Arm-PCR of CDR3 regions. TCRdb reanalysed the multiplex PCR reads using MiXCR and keeps one entry per CDR3 protein. In the table there are approximately 400,000 distinct CDR3 sequences, more than 13% of which are singletons. The same data also contributed to another study, on T cells in Graves' hyperthyroidism and ophthalmopathy.

The starting material was peripheral blood mononuclear cells (PBMCs), obtained at new diagnosis, from a patient treated with antithyroid drugs. These receptors were collected from a woman aged 25 to 39 with Graves disease.

This clonotype occurred many times. CDR3 region: CASISGGYGYTF. The CDR3 coding sequence is TGTGCCAGCATATCTGGTGGCTATGGCTACACCTTC. The J gene is TRBJ1-2, the V gene TRBV2; D ambiguous. The CDR3 length is 12 residues. Per the germline V gene, CDR1 is SNHLY and CDR2 is FYNNEI. V lost 7 bases, J lost 4 bases, and 10 bases lay in between.

This clonotype showed up just a few times. The chain links TRBV7-9 to TRBJ1-2; tentative D call: TRBD1 (6 bases). In germline, CDR1 is SEHNR, CDR2 FQNEAQ (reference sequence). The V gene lost 5 bases and the J gene lost 8 bases, with 12 bases spanning the gap. This CDR3 has 12 residues. The CDR3 nucleotides are TGTGCCAGCAGCCCCACAGGGTACGGCTACACCTTC. It is translated as CASSPTGYGYTF. Full variable domain (outside the CDR3, taken from reference TRBV7-9 and TRBJ1-2): DTGVSQNPRHKITKRGQNVTFRCDPISEHNRLYWYRQTLGQGPEFLTYFQNEAQLEKSRLLSDRFSAERPKGSFSTLEIQRTEQGDSAMYLCASSPTGYGYTFGSGTRLTVV.

This sequence joins TRBV5-5 and TRBJ2-2; 10 nucleotides agree with TRBD2. This CDR3 contains 18 residues. Looked up from germline, CDR1 is SGHKS and CDR2 is YYEKEE (reference sequence). The J segment lost 5 bases and the V segment lost 0 bases, leaving 10 bases of the junction unmatched. For the CDR3, the DNA is TGTGCCAGCAGCTTGGGGCTAGCGGGAGATGGAAAAACCGGGGAGCTGTTTTTT. Its protein product is CASSLGLAGDGKTGELFF. The full variable domain, in which reference TRBV5-5 and TRBJ2-2 provide the parts outside the CDR3, is DAGVTQSPTHLIKTRGQQVTLRCSPISGHKSVSWYQQVLGQGPQFIFQYYEKEERGRGNFPDRFSARQFPNYSSELNVNALLLGDSALYLCASSLGLAGDGKTGELFFGEGSRLTVL.

At least ten counts were recorded for this clonotype. The germline gene is not matched at one end of the junction; a read error may be the cause. V usage is TRBV6-2 or TRBV6-3 and J usage is TRBJ2-7, with 7 nucleotides matching TRBD1. The CDR3 is 14 amino acids. Germline CDR1 and CDR2: MNHEY and SVGEGT. CDR3 residues: CASSEYQGVYGQYF. CDR3 DNA sequence: TGTGCCAGCAGTGAATACCAGGGGGTCTACGGGCAGTACTTC.

In its sample, this clonotype was seen a few times. This CDR3 reads CASSRTDEQFF. The CDR3 DNA is TGTGCCAGCAGTCGAACCGATGAGCAGTTCTTC. J is TRBJ2-1 and V is TRBV6-2 or TRBV6-3; no clear D gene. The CDR3 has 11 residues. The germline V gene has CDR1 MNHEY and CDR2 SVGEGT. Trimming took off 5 bases at V and 8 bases at J, with 7 bases between the two ends.

This chain uses TRBV3-1 with TRBJ1-3; tentatively, D is TRBD1 (6 bases). Trimming cost V 7 bases and J 2 bases, with 15 bases left between them. The CDR3 consists of 15 residues. Germline V gene sequence: CDR1 LGHDT, CDR2 YNNKEL (reference sequence). The chain's CDR3 is CASNNRVQTGNTIYF. The CDR3 region has the DNA TGTGCCAGCAACAACAGGGTTCAAACTGGAAACACCATATATTTT.

This clonotype was counted at least ten times. The CDR3 is CASSHRQGGGDTEAFF. CDR3 coding DNA: TGCGCCAGCAGCCATCGACAGGGAGGGGGGGACACTGAAGCTTTCTTT. The chain combines TRBV4-1 with TRBJ1-1; 7 nucleotides line up with TRBD1. The CDR3 contains 16 residues. V was pared by 3 bases and J by 3 bases, with 10 bases of the junction left unmatched. Germline CDR1 reads MGHRA; CDR2 reads YSYEKL.

This clonotype was picked up many times. V usage is TRBV6-1 and J usage is TRBJ2-6; possible D gene TRBD2, 6 bases. Between the trimmed V and J ends, which lost 6 bases and 0 bases, there was a span of 15 bases. The CDR3 totals 17 residues. Germline CDR1 and CDR2: MNHNS and SASEGT. The CDR3 DNA is TGTGCCAGCAGGTCGCGGGGCGCTATCTCTGGGGCCAACGTCCTGACTTTC. Translating it yields CASRSRGAISGANVLTF.

Ten or more counts support this clonotype. The CDR3 reads CASSGTGELGKNTEAFF. CDR3 coding DNA: TGTGCCAGCAGCGGAACAGGGGAATTGGGTAAGAACACTGAAGCTTTCTTT. This chain joins TRBV7-8 and TRBJ1-1; 7 bases agree with TRBD1. Trimming at V came to 5 bases and at J to 1 base, leaving 13 bases not matched to a gene. The CDR3 is made up of 17 amino acids. Germline CDR1 and CDR2: SGHVS and FQNEAQ. The complete variable domain, with remaining parts taken from reference TRBV7-8 and TRBJ1-1, reads GAGVSQSPRYKVAKRGQDVALRCDPISGHVSLFWYQQALGQGPEFLTYFQNEAQLDKSGLPSDRFFAERPEGSVSTLKIQRTQQEDSAVYLCASSGTGELGKNTEAFFGQGTRLTVV.

This rearrangement joins TRBV28 to TRBJ2-5; a possible D gene is TRBD1 (6 bases). V was cut by 6 bases and J by 5 bases, with 10 bases left in between. Germline V gene data show CDR1 as MDHEN and CDR2 as SYDVKM. The CDR3 consists of 12 residues. CDR3 sequence: CASSQGMETQYF. CDR3 sequence (DNA): TGTGCCAGCAGCCAGGGGATGGAGACCCAGTACTTC.

This clonotype was observed at least ten times. V usage is TRBV24-1 and J usage is TRBJ2-1, with TRBD2 identical over 11 bases. Germline V gives CDR1 KGHDR, CDR2 SFDVKD. This CDR3 has 17 residues. J lost 8 bases, V lost 3 bases, and 11 bases had no gene match. CDR3 nucleotide sequence: TGTGCCACCAGTGATCCGCCGCTAGCGGGAGGTAGCGATGAGCAGTTCTTC. Amino acid sequence: CATSDPPLAGGSDEQFF.

This clonotype was detected only a few times. V and J are TRBV10-3 and TRBJ2-2, with 10 bases matching TRBD2. This CDR3 spans 16 amino acids. The germline V gene has CDR1 ENHRY and CDR2 SYGVKD. The V and J ends lost 8 bases and 4 bases, in that order; junction bases with no gene match: 10. This chain's CDR3 is CAIGQSGRASTGELFF. CDR3 nucleotides: TGTGCCATCGGGCAGAGCGGGAGGGCCAGCACCGGGGAGCTGTTTTTT.

This clonotype has at least ten counts. The DNA for the CDR3 is TGTGCCAGCAGACCCACCGTGAACACTGAAGCTTTCTTT. Encoded protein: CASRPTVNTEAFF. The J gene is TRBJ1-1, the V gene TRBV27; D not resolved. This CDR3 has 13 residues. V was cut by 6 bases and J by 0 bases, with 8 bases left in between. Germline V lookup: CDR1 MNHEY, CDR2 SMNVEV (reference sequence).

This clonotype showed up many times. This sequence joins TRBV11-3 and TRBJ2-1, with D unresolved. This CDR3 contains 15 residues. Germline V gene data show CDR1 as SGHNT and CDR2 as YENEEA. Trimming pared 8 bases from V and 8 bases from J, leaving 22 bases between. CDR3 in amino acids: CASAESGVVLHEQFF. The CDR3 DNA reads TGTGCCAGCGCAGAGTCCGGAGTAGTCCTTCATGAGCAGTTCTTC.

This clonotype was counted a few times. V and J are TRBV28 and TRBJ1-4; the D is unclear. V was trimmed by 3 bases and J by 5 bases, leaving 13 bases between them. The CDR3 runs 15 residues. Germline CDR1 MDHEN, CDR2 SYDVKM. As DNA, the CDR3 is TGTGCCAGCAGTTTGGTAGGCCGTGTGAATGAAAAACTGTTTTTT. Amino acid sequence: CASSLVGRVNEKLFF.

In DNA form, the CDR3 reads TGCAGCGCCCTCGAGCTTACGCAGTATTTT. Amino acids: CSALELTQYF. The chain employs TRBV29-1 and TRBJ2-3; D is undetermined. CDR3 length equals 10 residues. Germline V gives CDR1 SQVTM, CDR2 ANQGSEA. Between the trimmed V and J ends, which lost 7 bases and 8 bases, there was a span of 10 bases.

This clonotype showed up many times. V gene TRBV2 combines with J gene TRBJ2-1, with D uncertain. Per germline, CDR1 SNHLY and CDR2 FYNNEI. CDR3 length: 11 residues. Trimming cost V 5 bases and J 8 bases, with 7 bases left between them. The CDR3 coding sequence is TGTGCCAGCAGTTCCTTGGATGAGCAGTTCTTC. Translated: CASSSLDEQFF. The full variable domain, its missing parts supplied by reference TRBV2 and TRBJ2-1, is EPEVTQTPSHQVTQMGQEVILRCVPISNHLYFYWYRQILGQKVEFLVSFYNNEISEKSEIFDDQFSVERPDGSNFTLKIRSTKLEDSAMYFCASSSLDEQFFGPGTRLTVL.

This clonotype was seen only once. The chain employs TRBV12-3 or TRBV12-4 and TRBJ2-1; perhaps D is TRBD1 or TRBD2 (6 bases each). Trimming took 5 bases from V and 6 from J, leaving 17 bases between them. The CDR3 is 15 amino acids. The CDR3: CASSQLGGGSNEQFF. Written as DNA, the CDR3 is TGTGCCAGCAGTCAACTGGGGGGCGGCTCCAATGAGCAGTTCTTC.

This clonotype has at least ten counts. The chain is built from TRBV6-5 and TRBJ1-5; no reliable D call. V was clipped by 2 bases and J by 4 bases, with 12 bases between them. The V gene's germline CDR1 is MNHEY and CDR2 SVGAGI. The CDR3 has 15 amino acids. For the CDR3, the DNA is TGTGCCAGCAGTTACAATGGGGTGGGGAATCAGCCCCAGCATTTT. Translated: CASSYNGVGNQPQHF.

The chain uses TRBV5-1 and TRBJ1-6, with 11 bases identical to TRBD1. The CDR3 has 16 residues. The germline V gene has CDR1 SGHRS and CDR2 YFSETQ. The V and J ends lost 4 bases and 8 bases, in that order; junction bases with no gene match: 8. For the CDR3, the DNA is TGCGCCAGCAGCCTCGGGACAGGGGGAATGGATTCACCCCTCCACTTT. Translating it yields CASSLGTGGMDSPLHF.

This clonotype was detected ten times or more. The V gene is TRBV5-1, the J gene TRBJ2-7; D is possibly TRBD2 (5 bases). This CDR3 comprises 13 residues. Germline V gene lookup returns CDR1 SGHRS and CDR2 YFSETQ. V was shortened by 2 bases and J by 5 bases, with 11 bases between the two germline ends. The CDR3: CASSFGSGNEQYF. The CDR3 DNA sequence: TGCGCCAGCAGCTTCGGCTCCGGGAACGAGCAGTACTTC.

A single count supports this clonotype. A read error is possible here, since a much larger clone lies one base away. The chain links TRBV28 to TRBJ2-1; D could derive from TRBD1 or TRBD2 (6 bases each). V gave up 5 bases and J gave up 10 bases, with 21 bases separating them. Germline CDR1 is MDHEN and CDR2 is SYDVKM. The CDR3 contains 15 residues. Written as DNA, the CDR3 is TGTGCCAGCAGTCAACGACAGGTGGGGGGATACGAGCAGTTCTTC. Translation: CASSQRQVGGYEQFF.

This clonotype showed up many times. The V and J genes are TRBV6-5 and TRBJ2-4; TRBD2 aligns across 7 bases. Trimming took 2 bases from V and 0 from J; bases not matched to a gene: 7. The germline gives CDR1 MNHEY, CDR2 SVGAGI. The length of the CDR3 is 17 residues. In DNA, the CDR3 is TGTGCCAGCAGTTACCTTCAGCGGGATCTAGCCAAAAACATTCAGTACTTC. Translation: CASSYLQRDLAKNIQYF.

This clonotype occurred many times. The V gene is TRBV6-5, the J gene TRBJ1-2; D gene unclear. CDR1 and CDR2 (germline): MNHEY, SVGAGI. V was trimmed by 2 bases and J by 7 bases, leaving 11 bases between them. The CDR3 runs 13 residues. CDR3 protein: CASSYGREAGYTF. The CDR3 region has the DNA TGTGCCAGCAGTTACGGGAGGGAGGCTGGCTACACCTTC.

This clonotype came up many times. The V gene is TRBV30, the J gene TRBJ1-5; D remains ambiguous. The germline V and J ends were trimmed by 0 bases and 7 bases, with 7 bases remaining between them. Germline CDR1 GTSNPN, CDR2 SVGIG (reference sequence). The CDR3 is 12 amino acids. CDR3 bases: TGTGCCTGGAGTGTACTGGAGCAGCCCCAGCATTTT. It encodes CAWSVLEQPQHF.

This chain joins TRBV29-1 and TRBJ2-1; 7 bases align to TRBD2. V shed 7 bases and J 0 bases; nucleotides not matched to a gene: 12. The CDR3 consists of 16 residues. Germline lookup yields CDR1 SQVTM and CDR2 ANQGSEA. In DNA form, the CDR3 reads TGCAGCGCCAGCGGGACTGACTACAGCTCCTACAATGAGCAGTTCTTC. Translation gives CSASGTDYSSYNEQFF.